This TCR beta chain was identified during a study of T-cell reconstitution after alpha-beta-depleted transplantation in children. Unique molecular identifiers were built into the TCRbeta library. TCRdb re-derived calls from the PCR reads in MiXCR, one entry per CDR3 protein. The repertoire consists of around 380,000 distinct CDR3 sequences, with approximately 10% occurring once and the leading ten covering 4.5% to 7%. The CDR3 is 14 amino acids. CDR1 and CDR2 (germline): LNHDA, SQIVND (reference sequence). With 3 bases removed from V and 3 bases from J, the gap between germline ends came to 9 bases. This chain uses TRBV19 with TRBJ1-5, with no clear D. The sequence came from a human donor who donated a stem cell graft to a child with acute myeloid leukemia. The material was PBMCs from the stem cell graft donor, obtained from the stem cell graft. The CDR3 region is CASSIWQLNQPQHF. The DNA of the CDR3 is TGTGCCAGTAGTATCTGGCAGCTCAATCAGCCCCAGCATTTT.